Sequencing of this T cell receptor (beta chain) was carried out in a study of technical replicates of blood from a few donors. Germline V gene sequence: CDR1 SGDLS, CDR2 YYNGEE. The CDR3 has 14 residues. The ends were cut back, 0 bases at V and 2 bases at J, with 9 bases in the middle. The repertoire was sequenced with immunoSEQ multiplex PCR; TCRdb's copy has only in-frame clones and lacks some. The sample contains about 94,000 clones, about 95% of which appear only once. The sequenced sample consisted of T cells isolated from PBMCs. The receptor was derived from a human donor in good health. The rearrangement links TRBV9 to TRBJ2-7; D is unclear. The CDR3 DNA follows: TGTGCCAGCAGCGTAGGAGTAGCAGCCTACGAGCAGTACTTC. Encoded protein: CASSVGVAAYEQYF. The variable domain in full, with the rest retrieved from reference TRBV9 and TRBJ2-7, is DSGVTQTPKHLITATGQRVTLRCSPRSGDLSVYWYQQSLDQGLQFLIQYYNGEERAKGNILERFSAQQFPDLHSELNLSSLELGDSALYFCASSVGVAAYEQYFGPGTRLTVT.